Presented here are 27 T cell receptor beta chains from one specimen sequenced in a study of identifying expanded T cells in peripheral blood. TCRdb's copy holds only in-frame clones and misses some; the assay was immunoSEQ multiplex PCR. The repertoire holds roughly 90,000 clones, with 70% to 90% as singletons. Sample: blood. The receptors shown here come from a person aged 18-70 years in good health.

The rearrangement links TRBV7-3 to TRBJ2-5; maybe TRBD1 (7 bases). The CDR3 is 17 residues long. Looked up from germline, CDR1 is SGHTA and CDR2 is FQGTGA. Trimming left V 1 base short and J 0 bases short, with 15 bases between. The CDR3 is CASSLKGGGRDQETQYF. The CDR3 nucleotides are TGTGCCAGCAGCTTAAAAGGAGGGGGCAGGGACCAAGAGACCCAGTACTTC.

This chain connects TRBV5-1 to TRBJ2-3; no firm D call. CDR3 length: 13 residues. The V and J ends lost 0 bases and 3 bases respectively, with 5 bases between them. From germline, CDR1 is SGHRS and CDR2 YFSETQ. The CDR3 region has the DNA TGCGCCAGCAGCTTGGAGAGGACAGATACGCAGTATTTT. Translation gives CASSLERTDTQYF.

This chain connects TRBV30 to TRBJ2-7, with D perhaps matching TRBD1 or TRBD2 (5 bases each). Per germline, CDR1 GTSNPN and CDR2 SVGIG (reference sequence). The ends were cut back, 3 bases at V and 1 base at J, with 25 bases in the middle. CDR3 length: 18 residues. The CDR3 sequence is CAWRSGRVALGGSYEQYF. DNA for the CDR3: TGTGCCTGGAGGAGCGGCAGGGTCGCCCTCGGCGGATCCTACGAGCAGTACTTC.

The rearrangement joins TRBV13 to TRBJ1-2; D is ambiguous. The CDR3 length is 13 residues. V gave up 6 bases and J gave up 5 bases, with 13 bases separating them. Per the germline V gene, CDR1 is PRHDT and CDR2 is FYEKMQ (reference sequence). This CDR3 reads CASSVKGGYGYTF. The CDR3 DNA sequence: TGTGCCAGCAGTGTGAAGGGTGGATATGGCTACACCTTC.

In this sample, this clone turned up once. DNA for the CDR3: TGTGCCAGTAGTTCATGGACAGGGATACAGCAGTACACCTTC. Translating it yields CASSSWTGIQQYTF. V usage is TRBV19 and J usage is TRBJ1-2, with TRBD1 matching 8 bases. The CDR3 is 14 residues long. V dropped 5 bases and J dropped 11; count of bases not matched to a gene: 13. CDR1 LNHDA and CDR2 SQIVND come from the germline V gene (reference sequence). Full variable domain (remainder filled in from reference TRBV19 and TRBJ1-2): DGGITQSPKYLFRKEGQNVTLSCEQNLNHDAMYWYRQDPGQGLRLIYYSQIVNDFQKGDIAEGYSVSREKKESFPLTVTSAQKNPTAFYLCASSSWTGIQQYTFGSGTRLTVV.

The chain joins TRBV6-5 to TRBJ2-3; D uncertain. The CDR3 is made up of 15 amino acids. In germline, CDR1 is MNHEY, CDR2 SVGAGI. The V gene lost 6 bases and the J gene lost 2 bases, with 15 bases spanning the gap. CDR3 nucleotides: TGTGCCAGCAGCTCTAGAAGGGTGGACACAGATACGCAGTATTTT. Translated: CASSSRRVDTDTQYF.

This clone was observed a handful of times. The chain employs TRBV27 and TRBJ2-2; TRBD1 matches 9 bases. Unmatched junction bases numbered 11, after V lost 9 bases and J lost 0 bases. In germline, CDR1 is MNHEY, CDR2 SMNVEV (reference sequence). This CDR3 has 17 amino acids. CDR3 coding DNA: TGTGCCAGTACTTCATATACAGGGGGCGCGAACACCGGGGAGCTGTTTTTT. Residues: CASTSYTGGANTGELFF.

V and J are TRBV6-6 and TRBJ2-1; 8 bases align to TRBD2. Germline values: CDR1 MNHNY, CDR2 SVGAGI (reference sequence). Trimming at V came to 10 bases and at J to 5 bases, leaving 13 bases not matched to a gene. This CDR3 is 15 amino acids long. CDR3 amino acids: CAILLRGGPDNEQFF. The CDR3 DNA reads as TGTGCCATCCTCCTACGGGGGGGCCCCGACAATGAGCAGTTCTTC.

This sequence joins TRBV4-3 and TRBJ1-2, with no clear D. This CDR3 has 15 residues. Trimming left V 1 base short and J 1 base short, with 10 bases between. Germline assignment: CDR1 LGHNA and CDR2 YSLEER. CDR3 loop: CASSQATAGNYGYTF. CDR3 bases: TGCGCCAGCAGCCAAGCTACAGCCGGTAACTATGGCTACACCTTC.

This rearrangement joins TRBV6-5 to TRBJ2-2; a weak D match, TRBD1 (6 bases). The CDR3 covers 15 residues. Per the germline V gene, CDR1 is MNHEY and CDR2 is SVGAGI. Trimming removed 5 bases from V and 1 base from J, with 11 bases in between. CDR3 coding DNA: TGTGCCAGCAGTCGGGACACCAGGAACACCGGGGAGCTGTTTTTT. It yields the protein CASSRDTRNTGELFF.

The CDR3 DNA reads as TGCGCCAGCAGCTTACGGACGAGGAACACCGGGGAGCTGTTTTTT. Translation gives CASSLRTRNTGELFF. The chain uses TRBV5-1 and TRBJ2-2; no reliable D call. Germline CDR1 and CDR2: SGHRS and YFSETQ. The CDR3 has 15 amino acids. The ends were cut back, 2 bases at V and 1 base at J, with 9 bases in the middle.

The rearrangement joins TRBV5-5 to TRBJ2-2; the D gene is possibly TRBD2 (7 bases). CDR3 length equals 16 residues. The V gene lost 5 bases and the J gene lost 3 bases, with 17 bases spanning the gap. CDR1 and CDR2 from the germline V gene are SGHKS and YYEKEE (reference sequence). The CDR3 region has the DNA TGTGCCAGCAGTATCCCCGGGGGGCAGGACACCGGGGAGCTGTTTTTT. Residues: CASSIPGGQDTGELFF. Full variable domain (outside the CDR3, taken from reference TRBV5-5 and TRBJ2-2): DAGVTQSPTHLIKTRGQQVTLRCSPISGHKSVSWYQQVLGQGPQFIFQYYEKEERGRGNFPDRFSARQFPNYSSELNVNALLLGDSALYLCASSIPGGQDTGELFFGEGSRLTVL.

V and J are TRBV2 and TRBJ1-6; 7 bases match TRBD1. Unmatched junction bases numbered 9, after V lost 3 bases and J lost 10 bases. CDR3 size: 15 residues. The germline V gene has CDR1 SNHLY and CDR2 FYNNEI. Written as DNA, the CDR3 is TGTGCCAGCAGTGAGGCGCAGGGGGGATACTCACCCCTCCACTTT. It translates to CASSEAQGGYSPLHF.

The chain combines TRBV11-2 with TRBJ1-2; D gene ambiguous. V was trimmed by 5 bases and J by 2 bases, leaving 6 bases between them. CDR3 length equals 12 residues. Germline CDR1 SGHAT, CDR2 FQNNGV. The CDR3: CASSRQNYGYTF. CDR3 nucleotides: TGTGCCAGCAGCCGACAAAACTATGGCTACACCTTC.

This clone appeared many times. The V and J genes are TRBV27 and TRBJ1-2, with D possibly being TRBD1 (6 bases). Germline CDR1 reads MNHEY; CDR2 reads SMNVEV (reference sequence). The CDR3 covers 14 residues. V lost 5 bases and J lost 6, with 16 bases in between. The CDR3 reads CASSDGTPSNGYTF. The DNA for the CDR3 is TGTGCCAGCAGTGACGGGACACCGTCGAATGGCTACACCTTC.

CDR3 region: CASSAGRINTDTQYF. The CDR3 DNA sequence: TGTGCCAGCAGCGCAGGACGCATAAACACAGATACGCAGTATTTT. The chain is built from TRBV7-9 and TRBJ2-3; D is ambiguous. V lost 5 bases to trimming and J lost 2 bases, with 14 bases between them. The CDR3 runs to 15 residues. Germline CDR1 SEHNR, CDR2 FQNEAQ (reference sequence). Complete variable domain (other parts from reference TRBV7-9 and TRBJ2-3): DTGVSQNPRHKITKRGQNVTFRCDPISEHNRLYWYRQTLGQGPEFLTYFQNEAQLEKSRLLSDRFSAERPKGSFSTLEIQRTEQGDSAMYLCASSAGRINTDTQYFGPGTRLTVL.

This clone was seen once. The rearrangement uses TRBV5-1 and TRBJ1-2; no firm D call. This CDR3 is 12 amino acids long. Trimming removed 7 bases at V and 0 bases at J, with 7 bases between. From germline, CDR1 is SGHRS and CDR2 YFSETQ. Here the CDR3 reads CASRTANYGYTF. The CDR3 nucleotides are TGCGCCAGCCGGACGGCTAACTATGGCTACACCTTC.

The chain couples TRBV6-5 to TRBJ2-7; 8 bases align to TRBD1. CDR3 length equals 14 residues. The germline CDR1 and CDR2 sequences are MNHEY and SVGAGI. The V and J ends lost 8 bases and 5 bases, in that order; junction bases with no gene match: 11. The CDR3 region has the DNA TGTGCCAGCCATGTATCCCAGGGGGCCAACGAGCAGTACTTC. This codes for CASHVSQGANEQYF.

V is TRBV4-3 and J is TRBJ1-2; TRBD1 aligns across 7 bases. The CDR3 covers 15 residues. Per germline, CDR1 LGHNA and CDR2 YSLEER. V gave up 3 bases and J gave up 2 bases; unmatched junction bases: 6. DNA for the CDR3: TGCGCCAGCAGCCAGCGGACAGGAGCCAACTATGGCTACACCTTC. Amino acids: CASSQRTGANYGYTF.

V and J are TRBV6-6 and TRBJ2-2; 7 bases are a match to TRBD1. The CDR3 covers 16 residues. V lost 0 bases and J lost 2; bases outside the gene matches: 3. From germline, CDR1 is MNHNY and CDR2 SVGAGI (reference sequence). The CDR3 bases are TGTGCCAGCAGTTACTCGCCAGGGGGAAACACCGGGGAGCTGTTTTTT. Translated: CASSYSPGGNTGELFF.

V and J are TRBV11-2 and TRBJ2-1, with 9 nucleotides matching TRBD2. V shed 3 bases, J shed 6 bases, and the junction held 6 bases outside the gene matches. The CDR3 consists of 15 residues. CDR1 SGHAT and CDR2 FQNNGV come from the germline V gene. The CDR3 DNA reads as TGTGCCAGCAGCTTCACGGCGGGGGGGCCCAATGAGCAGTTCTTC. Translated, it gives CASSFTAGGPNEQFF.

This rearrangement joins TRBV7-2 to TRBJ2-3; D is unclear. The V gene's germline CDR1 is SGHTA and CDR2 FQGNSA. The CDR3 extends over 15 amino acids. The V and J ends lost 4 bases and 6 bases respectively, with 17 bases between them. CDR3 loop: CASSSYRSRRDTQYF. The CDR3 nucleotides read TGTGCCAGCAGCTCATATAGGTCCCGAAGGGATACGCAGTATTTT. Together with reference TRBV7-2 and TRBJ2-3, the CDR3 gives the full variable domain: GAGVSQSPSNKVTEKGKDVELRCDPISGHTALYWYRQSLGQGLEFLIYFQGNSAPDKSGLPSDRFSAERTGGSVSTLTIQRTQQEDSAVYLCASSSYRSRRDTQYFGPGTRLTVL.

The chain combines TRBV6-6 with TRBJ2-5, with D perhaps matching TRBD2 (6 bases). CDR1 is MNHNY and CDR2 is SVGAGI in the germline V gene (reference sequence). V shed 6 bases and J shed 10 bases, with 21 bases lying between them. CDR3 size: 14 residues. The CDR3 region has the DNA TGTGCCAGCAGACCCGCCTGGACTACTTCTGACCAGTACTTC. Its protein product is CASRPAWTTSDQYF.

This clone appeared a few times. The rearrangement joins TRBV18 to TRBJ1-6; 9 nucleotides match TRBD1. Per germline, CDR1 KGHSH and CDR2 LQKENI. V gave up 5 bases and J gave up 6 bases; unmatched junction bases: 8. The CDR3 contains 16 residues. CDR3: CASSSGTGMGNSPLHF. Here the CDR3 DNA reads TGTGCCAGCTCATCCGGGACAGGGATGGGTAATTCACCCCTCCACTTT.

The gene calls are TRBV7-2 and TRBJ1-5, with D uncertain. Germline V gene sequence: CDR1 SGHTA, CDR2 FQGNSA. The CDR3 sequence is 14 residues long. Trimming stripped 4 bases from V and 4 bases from J, with 11 bases between. In DNA, the CDR3 is TGTGCCAGCAGCTCTACAGCCTCTAATCAGCCCCAGCATTTT. Its translation: CASSSTASNQPQHF.

The chain uses TRBV29-1 and TRBJ1-4, with a possible D match to TRBD1 (6 bases). In germline, CDR1 is SQVTM, CDR2 ANQGSEA. This CDR3 region has 14 residues. Trimming removed 1 base from V and 8 bases from J, with 14 bases in between. The CDR3 loop reads CSVEGQGIGEKLFF. CDR3 nucleotides: TGCAGCGTTGAAGGCCAGGGGATTGGAGAAAAACTGTTTTTT.

The chain recombines TRBV5-1 with TRBJ2-5, with TRBD1 identical over 7 bases. The CDR3 loop spans 15 amino acids. The germline CDR1 and CDR2 sequences are SGHRS and YFSETQ. The trim removed 4 bases at V and 2 bases at J, leaving 8 bases unmatched. CDR3 amino acids: CASSPGQVAQETQYF. In DNA form, the CDR3 reads TGCGCCAGCAGCCCCGGACAGGTAGCTCAAGAGACCCAGTACTTC.